Here is one TCR beta chain with its context. TCRdb's copy holds only in-frame clones and misses some; the assay was immunoSEQ multiplex PCR. The data hold around 260,000 clones, with about 90% observed a single time. This entry comes from a study of cytomegalovirus exposure and HLA in healthy donors. Sequenced sample: PBMCs. The clonotype comes from a young woman in good health and CMV-seronegative.

The CDR3 is CASSSTSGTSGWKGNEQFF. The CDR3, as DNA: TGTGCCAGCAGCTCAACATCGGGTACTAGCGGGTGGAAAGGCAATGAGCAGTTCTTC. This chain connects TRBV7-8 to TRBJ2-1; 9 nucleotides align to TRBD2. Looked up from germline, CDR1 is SGHVS and CDR2 is FQNEAQ. The CDR3 loop spans 19 amino acids. The V gene end was trimmed by 4 bases and the J gene end by 6 bases; junction bases not matched to a gene: 19.